These T cell receptor beta chains were read from a single sample in a study of blood T cell repertoires in COVID-19. Clones were read by immunoSEQ multiplex PCR, and TCRdb kept only the in-frame ones, dropping some. The sample holds more than 450,000 clones, roughly 87% seen once. Sequences were obtained from PBMCs or T cells enriched from blood (not recorded which). The source of these receptors is a woman in her late teens or twenties who had recovered from COVID-19. The CDR3 runs from the conserved cysteine through the conserved F or W. The D gene is left open where the match is weak. The listing skips clone size in some rows; elsewhere it reads once, few, many or a size class.

CDR3: CASSLRDRAYEQYF
DNA: TGTGCCAGCAGCTTGAGGGACAGAGCCTACGAGCAGTACTTC
D: TRBD1
size: NA
J: TRBJ2-7
V: TRBV5-4

CDR3: CASSLLTGDLTEAFF
DNA: TGTGCCAGCAGCTTATTGACAGGGGATTTAACTGAAGCTTTCTTT
D: TRBD1
size: NA
J: TRBJ1-1
V: TRBV7-2

CDR3: CAISEGQGSYQPQHF
DNA: TGTGCCATCAGTGAGGGACAGGGGTCTTATCAGCCCCAGCATTTT
D: TRBD1
size: NA
J: TRBJ1-5
V: TRBV10-3

CDR3: CASSPGDIYGYTF
DNA: TGTGCCAGCAGCCCCGGGGATATCTATGGCTACACCTTC
D: NA
size: NA
J: TRBJ1-2
V: TRBV3-1/TRBV3-2

CDR3: CAIRRREEETQYF
DNA: TGTGCCATTCGCCGGAGGGAGGAAGAGACCCAGTACTTC
D: NA
size: NA
J: TRBJ2-5
V: TRBV3-1/TRBV3-2

CDR3: CASSRAFRSTGELFF
DNA: TGCGCCAGCAGCCGGGCCTTCCGGTCCACCGGGGAGCTGTTTTTT
D: NA
size: NA
J: TRBJ2-2
V: TRBV4-1

CDR3: CASSPPGQGYYGYTF
DNA: TGCGCCAGCAGCCCGCCCGGACAGGGGTACTATGGCTACACCTTC
D: TRBD1
size: few
J: TRBJ1-2
V: TRBV5-1

CDR3: CASSQAETSGGSSYEQYF
DNA: TGCGCCAGCAGCCAAGCGGAAACTAGCGGGGGAAGCTCCTACGAGCAGTACTTC
D: TRBD2
size: NA
J: TRBJ2-7
V: TRBV4-1

CDR3: CASSDSGTGGTEAFF
DNA: TGTGCCAGCAGTGACTCCGGGACAGGGGGGACTGAAGCTTTCTTT
D: TRBD1
size: NA
J: TRBJ1-1
V: TRBV6-4

CDR3: CASSLGRGSAHNEQFF
DNA: TGCGCCAGCAGCTTGGGCCGGGGGTCGGCCCACAATGAGCAGTTCTTC
D: NA
size: NA
J: TRBJ2-1
V: TRBV5-1

CDR3: CASHQIRGRNYGYTF
DNA: TGTGCCAGCCACCAAATCAGGGGTAGGAACTATGGCTACACCTTC
D: NA
size: few
J: TRBJ1-2
V: TRBV28

CDR3: CASSLVREDTQYF
DNA: TGTGCCAGCAGCTTGGTGCGAGAGGATACGCAGTATTTT
D: NA
size: NA
J: TRBJ2-3
V: TRBV5-4

CDR3: CASSERGQGAEITNEKLFF
DNA: TGTGCCAGCAGTGAAAGGGGTCAGGGGGCGGAAATAACTAATGAAAAACTGTTTTTT
D: TRBD1
size: NA
J: TRBJ1-4
V: TRBV2

CDR3: CASSLRGNSGNTIYF
DNA: TGTGCCAGCAGCCTCAGGGGGAACTCTGGAAACACCATATATTTT
D: TRBD1
size: NA
J: TRBJ1-3
V: TRBV28

CDR3: CASSQDSTGDPSYNEQFF
DNA: TGCGCCAGCAGCCAAGACTCGACGGGGGACCCCTCCTACAATGAGCAGTTCTTC
D: NA
size: NA
J: TRBJ2-1
V: TRBV4-1

CDR3: CASSGDRDSPLHF
DNA: TGTGCCAGCAGTGGCGACAGGGATTCACCCCTCCACTTT
D: TRBD1
size: NA
J: TRBJ1-6
V: TRBV6-4

CDR3: CASSSGQGAGELFF
DNA: TGCGCCAGCAGCTCGGGACAGGGGGCCGGGGAGCTGTTTTTT
D: TRBD1
size: NA
J: TRBJ2-2
V: TRBV5-1

CDR3: CASSEYRAANYGYTF
DNA: TGTGCCAGCAGTGAATACAGGGCAGCTAACTATGGCTACACCTTC
D: NA
size: once
J: TRBJ1-2
V: TRBV2

CDR3: CASSQDGRGGYEQFF
DNA: TGCGCCAGCAGCCAAGATGGGCGGGGGGGCTATGAGCAGTTCTTC
D: TRBD2
size: NA
J: TRBJ2-1
V: TRBV4-1

CDR3: CASSDRTGSFLTNEKLFF
DNA: TGTGCCAGCAGTGACCGGACAGGCTCTTTCCTAACTAATGAAAAACTGTTTTTT
D: TRBD1
size: NA
J: TRBJ1-4
V: TRBV6-1

CDR3: CASSARGQGVREQYF
DNA: TGTGCCAGCAGTGCGAGGGGACAGGGGGTCCGCGAGCAGTACTTC
D: TRBD1
size: once
J: TRBJ2-7
V: TRBV2

CDR3: CASSYSKADNSPLHF
DNA: TGTGCCAGCAGTTACTCGAAAGCGGATAATTCACCCCTCCACTTT
D: NA
size: NA
J: TRBJ1-6
V: TRBV6-5

CDR3: CASSLVQGKTEAFF
DNA: TGTGCCAGCAGTTTAGTGCAGGGGAAAACTGAAGCTTTCTTT
D: NA
size: NA
J: TRBJ1-1
V: TRBV27

CDR3: CAWSRGRGYGYTF
DNA: TGTGCCTGGAGTAGGGGCAGGGGCTATGGCTACACCTTC
D: NA
size: NA
J: TRBJ1-2
V: TRBV30

CDR3: CASSPVAGTWENEQFF
DNA: TGTGCCAGCAGCCCAGTAGCGGGCACTTGGGAAAATGAGCAGTTCTTC
D: TRBD2
size: NA
J: TRBJ2-1
V: TRBV9

CDR3: CASSPQGVMNTEAFF
DNA: TGTGCCAGCTCGCCTCAGGGGGTTATGAACACTGAAGCTTTCTTT
D: TRBD1
size: NA
J: TRBJ1-1
V: TRBV18

CDR3: CASSWGRNTEAFF
DNA: TGTGCCAGTAGTTGGGGGCGGAACACTGAAGCTTTCTTT
D: NA
size: NA
J: TRBJ1-1
V: TRBV19

CDR3: CASSSTDRVYGYTF
DNA: TGTGCCAGCAGCTCTACGGACAGGGTCTATGGCTACACCTTC
D: TRBD1
size: NA
J: TRBJ1-2
V: TRBV28

CDR3: CAISPGQGSGNTIYF
DNA: TGTGCCATCAGTCCGGGACAGGGCTCTGGAAACACCATATATTTT
D: TRBD1
size: NA
J: TRBJ1-3
V: TRBV10-3

CDR3: CATKGGGDSYEQYF
DNA: TGTGCCACCAAAGGCGGGGGGGATTCCTACGAGCAGTACTTC
D: TRBD2
size: NA
J: TRBJ2-7
V: TRBV27

CDR3: CSVAVADRVYF
DNA: TGCAGCGTCGCCGTCGCCGACAGGGTTTACTTC
D: TRBD1
size: NA
J: TRBJ1-2
V: TRBV29-1

CDR3: CAWNGEGGAGFF
DNA: TGTGCCTGGAATGGAGAAGGAGGGGCCGGTTTCTTT
D: NA
size: NA
J: TRBJ1-1
V: TRBV30

CDR3: CASSSSGQGNTEAFF
DNA: TGTGCCAGCAGCTCCTCGGGACAGGGGAATACTGAAGCTTTCTTT
D: TRBD1
size: NA
J: TRBJ1-1
V: TRBV7-9

CDR3: CASGDGIVEQYF
DNA: TGTGCCAGCGGCGACGGGATAGTTGAGCAGTACTTC
D: NA
size: NA
J: TRBJ2-7
V: TRBV6-5

CDR3: CASSLWQGYEQYF
DNA: TGTGCCAGCAGTTTGTGGCAGGGATACGAGCAGTACTTC
D: NA
size: NA
J: TRBJ2-7
V: TRBV12-3/TRBV12-4

CDR3: CASHQTVYEQYF
DNA: TGTGCCAGCCATCAAACGGTCTACGAGCAGTACTTC
D: NA
size: NA
J: TRBJ2-7
V: TRBV28

CDR3: CASTSRGGTEAFF
DNA: TGTGCCAGCACCTCAAGGGGGGGCACTGAAGCTTTCTTT
D: NA
size: NA
J: TRBJ1-1
V: TRBV3-1/TRBV3-2

CDR3: CASSSRQGHPDGSYNSPLHF
DNA: TGTGCCAGCAGTTCACGACAGGGTCACCCCGACGGCTCCTATAATTCACCCCTCCACTTT
D: TRBD1
size: NA
J: TRBJ1-6
V: TRBV27

CDR3: CASYTPLAGGYNEQFF
DNA: TGTGCCAGCTACACCCCACTAGCGGGGGGCTACAATGAGCAGTTCTTC
D: TRBD2
size: NA
J: TRBJ2-1
V: TRBV28

CDR3: CASSMRTSGDSYEQYF
DNA: TGTGCCAGTAGTATGCGGACTAGCGGAGACTCCTACGAGCAGTACTTC
D: TRBD2
size: NA
J: TRBJ2-7
V: TRBV19

CDR3: CASSLRGVGSNEQFF
DNA: TGTGCCAGCAGTCTCCGGGGGGTAGGGTCCAATGAGCAGTTCTTC
D: TRBD2
size: NA
J: TRBJ2-1
V: TRBV6-6

CDR3: CASSLYRGAYNEQFF
DNA: TGTGCCAGCAGCTTATACCGGGGGGCCTACAATGAGCAGTTCTTC
D: TRBD2
size: NA
J: TRBJ2-1
V: TRBV7-3

CDR3: CASSFVRGQDGQDF
DNA: TGTGCCAGCAGCTTCGTTCGTGGGCAGGATGGGCAAGACTTC
D: NA
size: NA
J: TRBJ2-7
V: TRBV7-2

CDR3: CASSLAGQIYEQYF
DNA: TGTGCCAGCAGCTTAGCTGGACAGATCTACGAGCAGTACTTC
D: NA
size: NA
J: TRBJ2-7
V: TRBV5-6

CDR3: CASSIGGVGYNEQFF
DNA: TGTGCCAGTAGTATTGGAGGGGTTGGGTACAATGAGCAGTTCTTC
D: NA
size: NA
J: TRBJ2-1
V: TRBV19

CDR3: CAWRETGGGERPQHF
DNA: TGTGCCTGGAGGGAAACAGGGGGGGGCGAGAGACCCCAGCATTTT
D: TRBD1
size: once
J: TRBJ1-5
V: TRBV30

CDR3: CASSSHQGTFTDTQYF
DNA: TGTGCCAGCAGCTCCCATCAGGGGACGTTCACAGATACGCAGTATTTT
D: NA
size: NA
J: TRBJ2-3
V: TRBV7-6